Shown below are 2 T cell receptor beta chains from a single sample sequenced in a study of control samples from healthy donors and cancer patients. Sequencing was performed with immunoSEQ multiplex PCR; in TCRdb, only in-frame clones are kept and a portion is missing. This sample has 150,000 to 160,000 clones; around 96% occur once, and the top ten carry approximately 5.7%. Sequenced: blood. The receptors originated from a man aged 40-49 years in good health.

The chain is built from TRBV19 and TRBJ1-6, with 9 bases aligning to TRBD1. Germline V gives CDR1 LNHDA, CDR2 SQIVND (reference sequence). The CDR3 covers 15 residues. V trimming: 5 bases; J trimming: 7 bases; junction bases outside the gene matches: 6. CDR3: CASSSGTGTNSPLHF. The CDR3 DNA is TGTGCCAGTAGTTCCGGGACAGGGACCAATTCACCCCTCCACTTT.

The CDR3 sequence: CASSFRGRSYGYTF. DNA for the CDR3: TGTGCCAGCAGTTTCAGGGGGCGGTCCTATGGCTACACCTTC. The rearrangement joins TRBV28 to TRBJ1-2; 8 nucleotides match TRBD1. The V segment lost 3 bases and the J segment 4 bases; nucleotides outside the gene matches: 4. From germline, CDR1 is MDHEN and CDR2 SYDVKM. This CDR3 is 14 amino acids long.